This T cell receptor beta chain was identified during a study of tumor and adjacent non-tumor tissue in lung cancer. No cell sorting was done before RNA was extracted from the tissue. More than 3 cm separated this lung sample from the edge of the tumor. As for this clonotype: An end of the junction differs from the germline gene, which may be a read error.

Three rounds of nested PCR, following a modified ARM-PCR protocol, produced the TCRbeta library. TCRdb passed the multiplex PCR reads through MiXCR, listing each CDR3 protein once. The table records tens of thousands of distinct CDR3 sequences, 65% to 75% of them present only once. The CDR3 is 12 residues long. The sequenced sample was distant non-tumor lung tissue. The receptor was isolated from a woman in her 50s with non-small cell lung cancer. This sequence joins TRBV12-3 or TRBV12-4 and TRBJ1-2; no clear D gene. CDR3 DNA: TGTGCCAGCAGTTTCCGTTCCTATGGCTACAACTTC. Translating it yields CASSFRSYGYNF.